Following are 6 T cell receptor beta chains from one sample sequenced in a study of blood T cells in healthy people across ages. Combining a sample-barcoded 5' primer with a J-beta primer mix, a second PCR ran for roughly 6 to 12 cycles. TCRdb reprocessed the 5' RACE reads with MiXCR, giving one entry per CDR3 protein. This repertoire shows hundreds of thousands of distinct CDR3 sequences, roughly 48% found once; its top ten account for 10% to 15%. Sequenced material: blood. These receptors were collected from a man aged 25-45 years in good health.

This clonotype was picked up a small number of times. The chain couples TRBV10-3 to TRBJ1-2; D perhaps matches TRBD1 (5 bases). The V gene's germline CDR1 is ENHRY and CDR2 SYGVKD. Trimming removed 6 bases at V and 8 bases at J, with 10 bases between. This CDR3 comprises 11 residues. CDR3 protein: CAISRGDGYTF. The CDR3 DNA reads TGTGCCATCAGCCGAGGGGACGGCTACACCTTC.

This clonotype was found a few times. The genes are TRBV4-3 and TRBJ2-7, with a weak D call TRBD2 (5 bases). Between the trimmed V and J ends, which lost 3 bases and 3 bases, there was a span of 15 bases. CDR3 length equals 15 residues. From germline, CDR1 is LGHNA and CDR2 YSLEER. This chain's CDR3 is CASSQARTAYYEQYF. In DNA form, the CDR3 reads TGCGCCAGCAGCCAGGCTCGGACTGCATACTACGAGCAGTACTTC.

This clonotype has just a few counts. The CDR3 spells CASSQTSGGVSTDTQYF. DNA of the CDR3: TGTGCCAGCAGCCAGACTAGCGGGGGGGTTAGCACAGATACGCAGTATTTT. The chain employs TRBV4-2 and TRBJ2-3, with TRBD2 identical over 14 bases. The CDR3 is 17 residues long. V dropped 3 bases and J dropped 0; count of bases not matched to a gene: 2. Germline values: CDR1 LGHNA, CDR2 YNFKEQ.

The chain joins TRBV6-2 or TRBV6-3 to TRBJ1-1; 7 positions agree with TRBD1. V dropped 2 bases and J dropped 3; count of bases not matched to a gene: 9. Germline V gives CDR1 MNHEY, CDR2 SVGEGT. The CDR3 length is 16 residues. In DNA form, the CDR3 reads TGTGCCAGCAGTTACGGGCCAGGGGGTTGGGACACTGAAGCTTTCTTT. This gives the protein CASSYGPGGWDTEAFF.

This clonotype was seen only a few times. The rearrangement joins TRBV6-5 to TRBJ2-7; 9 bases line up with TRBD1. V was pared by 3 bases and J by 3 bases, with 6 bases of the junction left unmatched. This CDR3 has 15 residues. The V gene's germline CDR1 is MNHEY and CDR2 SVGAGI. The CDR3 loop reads CASSYRQGGFYEQYF. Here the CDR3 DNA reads TGTGCCAGCAGTTATCGACAGGGGGGTTTCTACGAGCAGTACTTC.

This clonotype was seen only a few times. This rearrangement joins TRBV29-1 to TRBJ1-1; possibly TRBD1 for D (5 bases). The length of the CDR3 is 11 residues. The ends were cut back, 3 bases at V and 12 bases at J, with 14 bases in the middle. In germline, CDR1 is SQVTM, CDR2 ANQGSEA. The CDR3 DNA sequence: TGCAGCGTTGATTCCCGGGGGTTGACTTTCTTT. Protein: CSVDSRGLTFF. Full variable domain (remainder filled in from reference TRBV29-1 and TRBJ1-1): SAVISQKPSRDICQRGTSLTIQCQVDSQVTMMFWYRQQPGQSLTLIATANQGSEATYESGFVIDKFPISRPNLTFSTLTVSNMSPEDSSIYLCSVDSRGLTFFGQGTRLTVV.